This TCR beta chain was found in a study of T cells in Graves' hyperthyroidism and ophthalmopathy. Background on the study: Peripheral blood was drawn at first diagnosis, prior to all treatment.

Broader study findings: In blood, most of the thyroid clonotypes expanded above 0.001 were also present.

To note about this clonotype: Its antigen is undetermined.

It was uncontrolled infection, other autoimmune disease, pregnancy or lactation that excluded patients. Diagnoses used clinical symptoms, serum thyroxine and TRAb, thyroid ultrasound and orbital computed tomography. Amplified TCR beta CDR3 regions derived from RNA transcripts. The HTBI primer set was used in a first-round RT-PCR of the TCR CDR3. One entry per CDR3 protein results from TCRdb running MiXCR on the multiplex PCR reads. This table holds fewer than 600,000 distinct CDR3 sequences, approximately 14% found once. This TCR was recovered from a woman between 18 and 29 years old with Graves' hyperthyroidism. Material for sequencing was blood.

For the CDR3, the DNA is TGTGCCACCAGCAGAGCACAGGGTGGTCAGCCCCAGCATTTT. Residues: CATSRAQGGQPQHF. The V call is TRBV15, the J call TRBJ1-5, with a tentative D call TRBD1 (6 bases). V was cut by 1 base and J by 6 bases, with 10 bases left in between. This CDR3 has 14 residues. The V gene's germline CDR1 is LNHNV and CDR2 YYDKDF (reference sequence).